The 24 T cell receptor gamma chains given below trace back to one sample, sequenced in a study of gamma delta lymphoproliferative disorders and STAT genes. TCRdb fed the multiplex PCR reads to CATT. The sample includes under 2,500 gamma-chain clones, roughly 12% of them seen just once. The receptor sequences were amplified from genomic DNA of peripheral blood mononuclear cells. Sequenced sample: blood. The receptors originated from a human donor in good health.

Notes on this clone: Germline and junction disagree at one end, which may indicate a read error. The chain is built from TRGV10 and TRGJ1 or TRGJ2. Because TCRdb records no J gene, it was assigned here through a match of the DNA to germline. TRGV10 is an ORF, and what it does is uncertain. This CDR3 spans 11 amino acids. The CDR3 coding sequence is TGCGCGGCCTTACGAGGAACTAAGAAACTCTTT. Protein product: CAALRGTKKLF.

This clone ranks as medium-sized. This CDR3 is also generated by other DNA sequences in the sample. The V call is TRGV4, the J call TRGJ1 or TRGJ2. Here the J gene came from matching the DNA to germline, since TCRdb omits it. This CDR3 has 12 amino acids. CDR1 is EGSTGY and CDR2 is YDSYTSSV in the germline V gene. V lost 3 bases and J lost 4; bases outside the gene matches: 3. The CDR3 sequence is CATWDRYYKKLF. In DNA form, the CDR3 reads TGTGCCACCTGGGATAGATATTATAAGAAACTCTTT.

In its sample, this clone ranks as large. V gene TRGV3 combines with J gene TRGJ1 or TRGJ2. TCRdb offers no J gene call, so here the DNA was matched to germline to obtain one. Trimming removed 0 bases from V and 1 base from J; junction bases left unmatched: 3. This CDR3 comprises 14 residues. CDR1 is VTNTFY and CDR2 is YDVSTARD in the germline V gene (reference sequence). The CDR3 loop is CATWDRGNYYKKLF. Written as DNA, the CDR3 is TGTGCCACCTGGGACAGGGGAAATTATTATAAGAAACTCTTT.

Judged by abundance, this clone is medium-sized (0.01 to 0.1%). V is TRGV2 and J is TRGJ1 or TRGJ2. The J gene, left out of TCRdb, was set here by checking the DNA against germline. Germline V lookup: CDR1 EGSNGY, CDR2 YDSYNSKV. Trimming took 4 bases from V and 6 from J; bases not matched to a gene: 6. The CDR3 covers 12 residues. The CDR3 loop reads CATWEGSYKKLF. The CDR3 DNA sequence: TGTGCCACCTGGGAGGGGAGTTATAAGAAACTCTTT.

By share, this clone counts as medium-sized. The rearrangement links TRGV10 to TRGJ1 or TRGJ2. TCRdb does not report a J gene; here it was assigned by matching the DNA to germline references. Being an ORF, TRGV10 has a function that is uncertain. V gave up 12 bases and J gave up 12 bases; unmatched junction bases: 12. This CDR3 region has 10 residues. The CDR3 coding sequence is TGTGCTGCCTACAACCGGGGGAAACTCTTT. Translating gives CAAYNRGKLF.

By share, this clone ranks as medium-sized. This sample includes further DNA sequences coding for the same CDR3. The chain recombines TRGV2 with TRGJP2. TCRdb carries no J gene annotation; the J gene was assigned here by matching the DNA with germline. The trim removed 0 bases at V and 8 bases at J, leaving 0 bases unmatched. The CDR3 loop spans 12 amino acids. Per germline, CDR1 EGSNGY and CDR2 YDSYNSKV. This CDR3 is CATWDGDWIKTF. The CDR3 region has the DNA TGTGCCACCTGGGACGGGGATTGGATCAAGACGTTT.

Sample share makes this clone medium-sized. The chain combines TRGV4 with TRGJ1 or TRGJ2. The J gene comes from matching the DNA to germline here; TCRdb lacks it. This CDR3 has 15 amino acids. Unmatched junction bases numbered 9, after V lost 0 bases and J lost 4 bases. Germline V gene sequence: CDR1 EGSTGY, CDR2 YDSYTSSV. The CDR3 sequence: CATWDGPLTYYKKLF. The CDR3 DNA reads TGTGCCACCTGGGATGGGCCCCTTACCTATTATAAGAAACTCTTT.

Within the sample, this clone is medium-sized (0.01 to 0.1%). The chain uses TRGV9 and TRGJ1 or TRGJ2. The J gene, left out of TCRdb, was set here by checking the DNA against germline. CDR1 and CDR2 from the germline V gene are GITISATS and ISYDGTV (reference sequence). The CDR3 spans 12 residues. With 6 bases clipped from V and 5 bases from J, the junction kept 7 bases outside the gene matches. CDR3 protein: CALWKKDYKKLF. Here the CDR3 DNA reads TGTGCCTTGTGGAAAAAGGATTATAAGAAACTCTTT.

This clone is medium-sized in the sample. The V and J genes are TRGV10 and TRGJ1 or TRGJ2. TCRdb supplies no J gene; here it was assigned by aligning the nucleotide sequence to germline. TRGV10 has ORF status, its function being uncertain. CDR3 length: 12 residues. J lost 3 bases, V lost 8 bases, and 5 bases had no gene match. Here the CDR3 DNA reads TGTGCTGCGTGGGCTATTTATTATAAGAAACTCTTT. This encodes CAAWAIYYKKLF.

This clone has more than one count but fewer than ten. This chain uses TRGV3 with TRGJ1 or TRGJ2. Here the J gene came from matching the DNA to germline, since TCRdb omits it. The CDR3 has 12 residues. Trimming cost V 11 bases and J 2 bases; bases outside gene matches: 9. CDR1 is VTNTFY and CDR2 is YDVSTARD in the germline V gene (reference sequence). CDR3 nucleotides: TGTGCCATCTCAACTCATTATTATAAGAAACTCTTT. Translating gives CAISTHYYKKLF.

In its sample, this clone ranks as medium-sized. CDR3 protein: CATWEWGYYKKLF. DNA of the CDR3: TGTGCCACCTGGGAATGGGGTTATTATAAGAAACTCTTT. The chain links TRGV8 to TRGJ1 or TRGJ2. Assignment of the J gene here rests on matching the DNA to germline, because TCRdb gives none. In germline, CDR1 is VENAVY, CDR2 YDSYNSRV. J gave up 3 bases and V 4 bases, and 6 bases lay outside the gene matches. This CDR3 contains 13 residues.

This clone is medium-sized. The CDR3 region is CATWDTPYYKKLF. CDR3 bases: TGTGCCACCTGGGATACTCCTTATTATAAGAAACTCTTT. The rearrangement joins TRGV8 to TRGJ1 or TRGJ2. The J gene, not given by TCRdb, was assigned here from a germline match of the nucleotide sequence. The germline V gene encodes CDR1 VENAVY and CDR2 YDSYNSRV. The trim removed 2 bases at V and 3 bases at J, leaving 4 bases unmatched. The CDR3 extends over 13 amino acids.

Of note for this clone: TCRdb's protein, taken from a much larger clone, differs from this DNA's translation at residue 7, likely owing to a read error; the protein displayed comes from the DNA. The CDR3 DNA follows: TGTGCCTGCTGGATTAGGTACCTGACTTGGAAGAAACTCTTT. Protein product: CACWIRYLTWKKLF. The genes are TRGV11 and TRGJ1 or TRGJ2. TCRdb leaves out the J gene; it was filled in here by matching the DNA to germline. TRGV11 is sorted into the ORF group, with uncertain function. V lost 3 bases to trimming and J lost 10 bases; unmatched junction nucleotides: 12. The length of the CDR3 is 14 residues.

Concerning this clone itself: No DNA is shown, since the ends of the CDR3 on it are uncertain; the CDR3 is the one TCRdb lists. The V gene call reads TRGV4; no J gene was called. The germline gives CDR1 EGSTGY, CDR2 YDSYTSSV. With termini counted, the CDR3 has 23 amino acids. The CDR3 sequence is CATWAFLFRGSIIRNSLAVEQHF.

V and J are TRGV8 and TRGJP2. The J gene is not listed in TCRdb, so it was assigned here from a DNA match to germline. This CDR3 contains 11 residues. Unmatched junction bases numbered 8, after V lost 12 bases and J lost 7 bases. Per germline, CDR1 VENAVY and CDR2 YDSYNSRV. The CDR3 loop reads CAAAADWIKTF. The DNA of the CDR3 is TGTGCCGCTGCCGCTGATTGGATCAAGACGTTT.

The V gene is TRGV11, the J gene TRGJ1 or TRGJ2. The J gene was missing in TCRdb and was found by matching the end of the DNA to germline. Being an ORF, TRGV11 has a function that is uncertain. CDR3 length: 12 amino acids. V was pared by 15 bases and J by 4 bases, with 12 bases of the junction left unmatched. The CDR3 DNA is TGTGCCCAAGGTCTGGGGTATTATAAGAAACTCTTT. Residues: CAQGLGYYKKLF.

In its sample, this clone is medium-sized. The CDR3 sequence is CATWDLIGYKKLF. CDR3 nucleotide sequence: TGTGCCACCTGGGATCTTATTGGTTATAAGAAACTCTTT. This chain joins TRGV8 and TRGJ1 or TRGJ2. The J gene was missing in TCRdb and was found by matching the end of the DNA to germline. The V segment lost 3 bases and the J segment 6 bases; nucleotides outside the gene matches: 8. CDR3 length: 13 residues. Germline values: CDR1 VENAVY, CDR2 YDSYNSRV.

This clone ranks as medium-sized (0.01 to 0.1%). V usage is TRGV4 and J usage is TRGJ1 or TRGJ2. The J gene, not given by TCRdb, was assigned here from a germline match of the nucleotide sequence. CDR3 length: 13 residues. Germline V lookup: CDR1 EGSTGY, CDR2 YDSYTSSV. J was trimmed by 5 bases and V by 1 base; bases with no gene match: 5. CDR3 amino acids: CATWDGWDYKKLF. The CDR3 DNA reads as TGTGCCACCTGGGATGGATGGGATTATAAGAAACTCTTT.

This clone is categorized as medium-sized. The chain couples TRGV11 to TRGJ1 or TRGJ2. TCRdb does not report a J gene; here it was assigned by matching the DNA to germline references. TRGV11 is recorded as an ORF, its role being uncertain. J was trimmed by 4 bases and V by 5 bases; bases with no gene match: 14. The CDR3 is made up of 16 amino acids. For the CDR3, the DNA is TGTGCCTGCTGGATTAAGGCCAATGCCACCTATTATAAGAAACTCTTT. It is translated as CACWIKANATYYKKLF.

This clone is termed medium-sized. Other DNA sequences from this sample encode an identical CDR3 as well. The V call is TRGV4, the J call TRGJ1 or TRGJ2. TCRdb records no J gene; here it was assigned by comparing the DNA to germline. The trim removed 1 base at V and 4 bases at J, leaving 1 base unmatched. The CDR3 is 12 residues long. Germline lookup yields CDR1 EGSTGY and CDR2 YDSYTSSV. The CDR3 coding sequence is TGTGCCACCTGGGATGGCTATTATAAGAAACTCTTT. Translating gives CATWDGYYKKLF.

By share, this clone ranks as medium-sized. No DNA is shown, since the ends of the CDR3 on it are uncertain; the CDR3 is the one TCRdb lists. The V gene call is TRGV11, and the J gene call is absent. TRGV11 is recorded as an ORF, its role being uncertain. The CDR3 has 19 amino acids, counting both end residues. CDR3 region: CTTVPAGLGTPRNYYKKLF.

This chain joins TRGV4 and TRGJP2. The J gene is not listed in TCRdb, so it was assigned here from a DNA match to germline. This CDR3 region has 12 residues. With 9 bases clipped from V and 0 bases from J, the junction kept 1 base outside the gene matches. Germline V CDR1 and CDR2: EGSTGY, YDSYTSSV. CDR3 in DNA: TGTGCCACCAATAGTAGTGATTGGATCAAGACGTTT. Its protein product is CATNSSDWIKTF.

In this sample, this clone is medium-sized. The chain employs TRGV3 and TRGJ1 or TRGJ2. Here the J gene came from matching the DNA to germline, since TCRdb omits it. With V trimmed by 0 bases and J by 0 bases, 8 bases remained unmatched. This CDR3 is 16 amino acids long. Germline CDR1 VTNTFY, CDR2 YDVSTARD (reference sequence). CDR3 residues: CATWDRPISNYYKKLF. The CDR3 region has the DNA TGTGCCACCTGGGACAGGCCGATATCGAATTATTATAAGAAACTCTTT.

This clone is medium-sized (0.01 to 0.1%). The CDR3 region is CATWDGPCYKKLF. The CDR3 DNA sequence: TGTGCCACCTGGGATGGGCCGTGTTATAAGAAACTCTTT. This chain connects TRGV4 to TRGJ1 or TRGJ2. The J gene was missing in TCRdb and was found by matching the end of the DNA to germline. V shed 0 bases and J 6 bases; nucleotides not matched to a gene: 5. Germline loops: CDR1 EGSTGY, CDR2 YDSYTSSV. The CDR3 covers 13 residues.